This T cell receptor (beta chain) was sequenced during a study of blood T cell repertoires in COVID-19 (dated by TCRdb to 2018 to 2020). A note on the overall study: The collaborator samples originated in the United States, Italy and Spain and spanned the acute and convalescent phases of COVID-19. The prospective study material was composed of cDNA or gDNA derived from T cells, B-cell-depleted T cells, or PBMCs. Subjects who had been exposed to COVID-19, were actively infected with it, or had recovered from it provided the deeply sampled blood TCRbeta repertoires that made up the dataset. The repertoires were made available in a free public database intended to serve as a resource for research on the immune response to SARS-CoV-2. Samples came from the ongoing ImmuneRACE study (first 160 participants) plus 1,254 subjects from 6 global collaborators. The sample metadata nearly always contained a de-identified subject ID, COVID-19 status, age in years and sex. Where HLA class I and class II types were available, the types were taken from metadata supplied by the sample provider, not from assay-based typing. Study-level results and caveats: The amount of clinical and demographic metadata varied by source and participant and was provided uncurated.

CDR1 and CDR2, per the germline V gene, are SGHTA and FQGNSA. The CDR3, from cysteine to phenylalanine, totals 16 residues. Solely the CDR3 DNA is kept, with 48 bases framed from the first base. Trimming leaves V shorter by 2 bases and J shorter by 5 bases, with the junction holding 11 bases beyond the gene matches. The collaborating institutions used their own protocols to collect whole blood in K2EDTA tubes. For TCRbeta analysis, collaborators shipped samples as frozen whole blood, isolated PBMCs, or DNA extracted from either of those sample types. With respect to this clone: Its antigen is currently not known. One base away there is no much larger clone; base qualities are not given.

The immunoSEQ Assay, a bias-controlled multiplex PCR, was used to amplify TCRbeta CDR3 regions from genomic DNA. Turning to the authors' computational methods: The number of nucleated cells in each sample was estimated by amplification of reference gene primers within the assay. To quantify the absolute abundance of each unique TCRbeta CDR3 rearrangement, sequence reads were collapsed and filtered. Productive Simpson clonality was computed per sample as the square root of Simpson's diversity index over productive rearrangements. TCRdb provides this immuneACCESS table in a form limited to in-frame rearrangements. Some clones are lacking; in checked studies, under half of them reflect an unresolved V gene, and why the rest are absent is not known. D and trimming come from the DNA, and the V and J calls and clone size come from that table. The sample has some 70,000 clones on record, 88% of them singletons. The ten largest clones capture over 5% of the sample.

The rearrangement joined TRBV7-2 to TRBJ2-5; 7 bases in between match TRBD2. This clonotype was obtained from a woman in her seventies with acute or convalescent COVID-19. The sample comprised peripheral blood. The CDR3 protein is CASSLMFGGGKETQYF. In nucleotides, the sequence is TGTGCCAGCAGCTTAATGTTTGGGGGGGGTAAGGAGACCCAGTACTTC.